Detailed here is one TCR beta chain. Every immunoSEQ plate was one replicate of a subset's evenly spread DNA. TCRdb's table, derived via immunoSEQ multiplex PCR, lists solely in-frame clones and lacks some. The sample lists about half a million clones, approximately 79% occurring once. Germline CDR1 reads MNHEY; CDR2 reads SMNVEV (reference sequence). This CDR3 has 15 amino acids. V lost 8 bases and J lost 1; bases outside the gene matches: 2. The sample is drawn from a study of shared clonotypes between healthy human individuals. With unsorted samples, genomic DNA was obtained from 90 million to 95 million PBMCs.

V is TRBV27 and J is TRBJ2-1; 13 nucleotides match TRBD2. This TCR was recovered from a woman in her thirties or forties in good health. Some clones in this sample may be carry-over from other donors' samples. Source material: PBMCs. The CDR3 DNA follows: TGTGCCAGCGGACTAGCGGGAGATTCCTACAATGAGCAGTTCTTC. The encoded protein is CASGLAGDSYNEQFF.